This TCR beta chain derives from a study of OX40 agonist ivuxolimab in advanced cancers. At the level of the study: The dose-escalation cohort had hepatocellular carcinoma, melanoma, renal cell or head and neck cancer. The study's findings and limits: Antigen specificity was not determined for the expanded peripheral T cells. Among the lowest peripheral clonal expansion occurred in 0.1-3.0 mg/kg partial responders.

A single count supports this clone. The target antigen is unknown. The CDR3 contains 14 residues. Looked up from germline, CDR1 is MNHNS and CDR2 is SASEGT. Trimming took off 2 bases at V and 3 bases at J, with 11 bases between the two ends. Measured with immunoSEQ multiplex PCR; TCRdb has only the in-frame clones, and not every one. The sample yields tens of thousands of clones, about 86% seen once. Blood was sampled at baseline, cycle 4 day 1, and cycle 7 day 1. The clonotype was recovered from an adult with an advanced solid tumor such as melanoma, head and neck, liver or kidney cancer. Specimen: CD4+ or CD8+ T cells sorted from blood, collected in a trial of the OX40 agonist ivuxolimab. The chain combines TRBV6-1 with TRBJ2-7, with D possibly matching TRBD1 (6 bases). CDR3 protein: CASSETGHFYEQYF. CDR3 nucleotide sequence: TGTGCCAGCAGTGAAACGGGACATTTCTACGAGCAGTACTTC.